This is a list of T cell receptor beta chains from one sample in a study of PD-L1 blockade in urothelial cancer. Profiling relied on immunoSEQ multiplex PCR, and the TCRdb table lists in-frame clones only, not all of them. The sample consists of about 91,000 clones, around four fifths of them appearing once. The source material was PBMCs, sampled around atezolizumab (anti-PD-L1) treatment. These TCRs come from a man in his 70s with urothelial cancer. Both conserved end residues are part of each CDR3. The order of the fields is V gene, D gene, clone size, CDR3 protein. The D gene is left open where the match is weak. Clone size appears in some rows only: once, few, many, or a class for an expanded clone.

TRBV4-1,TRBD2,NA,CASSQEASPLAGGRTDTQYF
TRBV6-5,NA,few,CASSRTGNSGNTIYF
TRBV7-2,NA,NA,CASSLGWARGQFF
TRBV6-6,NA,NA,CASSYRGGEYEKLFF
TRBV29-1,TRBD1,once,CSVEEDRGITEAFF
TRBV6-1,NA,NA,CASQLQSSYEQYF
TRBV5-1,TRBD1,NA,CASSLGQGTNYGYTF
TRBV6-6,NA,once,CASSPQEGAYTF
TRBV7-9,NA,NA,CASSSGLDEQFF
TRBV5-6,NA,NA,CASSLPSRGYTF
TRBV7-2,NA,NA,CASNPRSGTSETQYF
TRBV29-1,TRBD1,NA,CSVWTGGNEKLFF
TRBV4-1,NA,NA,CASSQEGAGTNSPLHF
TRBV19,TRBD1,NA,CASSIDRGDTEAFF
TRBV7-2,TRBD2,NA,CASSSTTSGGFSYEQYF
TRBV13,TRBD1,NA,CASSPGTGSYEQYF
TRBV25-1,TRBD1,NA,CASSEWDGSRGPEAFF
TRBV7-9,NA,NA,CASSLTGNTGELFF
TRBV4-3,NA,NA,CASSQDPQAVYEQYF
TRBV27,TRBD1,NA,CASSLSRGHGYTF
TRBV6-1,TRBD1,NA,CASKSDRSTYEQYF
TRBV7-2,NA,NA,CASTRQAQETQYF
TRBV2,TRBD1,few,CASSEGGAGGSNQPQHF
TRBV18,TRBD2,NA,CASSPQREAYEQYF
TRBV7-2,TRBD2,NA,CASSPRTSGGEETQYF
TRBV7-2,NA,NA,CASSPGLVQETQYF
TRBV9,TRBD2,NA,CASSPTLAGGQFF
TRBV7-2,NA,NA,CASSLLSGELFF
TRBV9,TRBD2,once,CASSVRGFDGRVPDTQYF
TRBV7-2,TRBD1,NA,CASSLLGGDQPQHF
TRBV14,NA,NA,CASSQDLLYRGLEEQYF
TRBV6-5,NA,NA,CASSVQPNSNQPQHF
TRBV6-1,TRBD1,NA,CASSEGQATNEKLFF
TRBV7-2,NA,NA,CASSPDRSSYNEQFF
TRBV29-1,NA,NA,CSVGDINYGYTF
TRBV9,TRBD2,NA,CASSYRLAGNTGELFF
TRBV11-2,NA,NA,CASSRNPGAGVTGELFF
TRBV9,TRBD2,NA,CASSPSSAGVETQYF
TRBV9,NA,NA,CASSVGGETQYF
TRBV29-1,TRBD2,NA,CSVAGGGSYEQYF
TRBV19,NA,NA,CASSINKLGASTDTQYF
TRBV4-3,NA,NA,CASSQELGVLGDTQYF
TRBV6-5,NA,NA,CASRNGANTGELFF
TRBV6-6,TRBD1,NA,CASNLNRGTEAFF
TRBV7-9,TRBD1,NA,CASSPGQGAFYGYTF
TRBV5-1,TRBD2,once,CASSTGLAGARTDTQYF
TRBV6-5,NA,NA,CASRAEDTIYF
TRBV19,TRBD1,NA,CASSIEPGQGEETQYF
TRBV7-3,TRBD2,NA,CASSPTPGTSGRLFF
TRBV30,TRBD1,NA,CAYHSGTGKRGYGYTF